The clone carrying this T cell receptor beta chain was found a few times. As yet, its antigen is unknown. Patients newly diagnosed with hyperthyroidism, under 2 months' duration, were aged 18 to 65, the study reports. This sample is drawn from a study of Graves' ophthalmopathy and Graves' hyperthyroidism. Points from the study as a whole: Among thyroid clonotypes expanded above 0.001 frequency, most also appeared in blood.

The authors amplified TCR beta CDR3 regions, and they did so from RNA transcripts for repertoire sequencing. HTBI primers primed a first-round RT-PCR, and a second-round multiplex PCR followed. A single record per CDR3 protein comes from TCRdb applying MiXCR to the multiplex PCR reads. The table records 600,000 to 650,000 distinct CDR3 sequences, 22% of them present only once. The TCR sequence derives from a woman younger than 35 with stable Graves' hyperthyroidism. Some clones in this sample may be carry-over from other donors' samples. Specimen: peripheral blood.

CDR3 protein: CASSLAPGSGELFF. CDR3 bases: TGCGCCAGCAGCTTGGCTCCGGGTAGCGGGGAGCTGTTTTTT. The chain employs TRBV5-1 and TRBJ2-2, with D unresolved. CDR3 length: 14 amino acids. Trimming removed 0 bases at V and 7 bases at J, with 10 bases between. Germline V CDR1 and CDR2: SGHRS, YFSETQ.